These 23 T cell receptor beta chains share one sample of origin, sequenced in a study of CD8 T cells in ankylosing spondylitis. TCRdb fed the 5' RACE reads into MiXCR, producing one record per CDR3 protein. This table holds about 350,000 distinct CDR3 sequences, roughly 20% found once. Material for sequencing was blood, either unsorted or a sorted T cell fraction (not recorded which). The receptors stem from a male donor with ankylosing spondylitis or in good health (not recorded which).

The chain has TRBV7-9 and TRBJ2-5; D may be TRBD1 or TRBD2 (6 bases each). The V gene's germline CDR1 is SEHNR and CDR2 FQNEAQ (reference sequence). This CDR3 is 15 amino acids long. V was shortened by 5 bases and J by 0 bases, with 13 bases between the two germline ends. CDR3 loop: CASSVGGGYQETQYF. CDR3 in DNA: TGTGCCAGCAGCGTCGGAGGGGGATACCAAGAGACCCAGTACTTC.

This clonotype appeared a few times. The DNA for the CDR3 is TGTGCCAGCAGCCAAGGCACTAGCGGGGGGTCTGACATTCAGTACTTC. Protein sequence: CASSQGTSGGSDIQYF. J is TRBJ2-4 and V is TRBV3-1; TRBD2 matches at 12 bases. This CDR3 is 16 amino acids long. The trim removed 1 base at V and 8 bases at J, leaving 6 bases unmatched. Looked up from germline, CDR1 is LGHDT and CDR2 is YNNKEL (reference sequence).

This clonotype was detected a few times. The V gene is TRBV7-8, the J gene TRBJ2-1; D not resolved. CDR1 SGHVS and CDR2 FQNEAQ come from the germline V gene. The CDR3 loop spans 14 amino acids. Trimming removed 5 bases at V and 9 bases at J, with 17 bases between. The CDR3: CASSPGNRFSEQFF. As DNA, the CDR3 is TGTGCCAGCAGCCCTGGGAACAGATTCAGTGAGCAGTTCTTC. The whole variable domain, remainder taken from reference TRBV7-8 and TRBJ2-1, is GAGVSQSPRYKVAKRGQDVALRCDPISGHVSLFWYQQALGQGPEFLTYFQNEAQLDKSGLPSDRFFAERPEGSVSTLKIQRTQQEDSAVYLCASSPGNRFSEQFFGPGTRLTVL.

The chain combines TRBV6-1 with TRBJ2-1; D is undetermined. With 6 bases removed from V and 6 bases from J, the gap between germline ends came to 12 bases. This CDR3 contains 13 residues. The germline V gene encodes CDR1 MNHNS and CDR2 SASEGT. The CDR3 sequence is CASSPGWGNEQFF. The CDR3, as DNA: TGTGCCAGCAGCCCCGGGTGGGGCAATGAGCAGTTCTTC.

This clonotype was detected many times. The chain is built from TRBV6-5 and TRBJ2-1; D may be TRBD2 (6 bases). Germline values: CDR1 MNHEY, CDR2 SVGAGI. The V and J ends lost 3 bases and 10 bases respectively, with 10 bases between them. This CDR3 region has 12 residues. The CDR3 DNA is TGTGCCAGCAGTTATACTGGGGGGGAGCAGTTCTTC. Translated, it gives CASSYTGGEQFF.

This clonotype was observed a few times. This chain links TRBV3-1 with TRBJ2-3; possibly TRBD1 for D (5 bases). This CDR3 is built from 15 residues. V was cut by 4 bases and J by 1 base, with 12 bases left in between. Germline V gene data show CDR1 as LGHDT and CDR2 as YNNKEL (reference sequence). The CDR3: CASSPMTARTDTQYF. The CDR3 DNA sequence: TGTGCCAGCAGCCCAATGACAGCCCGCACAGATACGCAGTATTTT.

V is TRBV5-1 and J is TRBJ2-7; D unresolved. V lost 3 bases and J 0 bases, leaving 10 bases between the germline ends. Germline V gene lookup returns CDR1 SGHRS and CDR2 YFSETQ. The CDR3 has 14 amino acids. The CDR3 nucleotides are TGCGCCAGCAGCTCTGGGATTAACTCCTACGAGCAGTACTTC. Its protein is CASSSGINSYEQYF.

This clonotype was observed a few times. The rearrangement joins TRBV7-6 to TRBJ1-3, with D perhaps matching TRBD1 (5 bases). With 5 bases removed from V and 8 bases from J, the gap between germline ends came to 7 bases. The CDR3 has 11 amino acids. From germline, CDR1 is SGHVS and CDR2 FNYEAQ. The CDR3 loop is CASSDSYTIYF. The CDR3 DNA reads TGTGCCAGCAGCGACAGTTACACCATATATTTT.

This clonotype appeared a few times. The rearrangement uses TRBV6-1 and TRBJ2-7, with D perhaps TRBD1 (5 bases). This CDR3 region has 15 residues. Trimming removed 3 bases at V and 0 bases at J, with 12 bases between. Germline V gene lookup returns CDR1 MNHNS and CDR2 SASEGT. The CDR3 DNA reads TGTGCCAGCAGTGATGCTTGGGGCAGCTCCTACGAGCAGTACTTC. Translation gives CASSDAWGSSYEQYF.

J is TRBJ1-6 and V is TRBV20-1, with TRBD1 as a possible D gene (5 bases). V was pared by 0 bases and J by 2 bases, with 11 bases between. CDR1 DFQATT and CDR2 SNEGSKA come from the germline V gene (reference sequence). The CDR3 runs to 16 residues. The CDR3 region has the DNA TGCAGTGCTAGAGATGGGGGTCCCACCTATAATTCACCCCTCCACTTT. Its protein is CSARDGGPTYNSPLHF.

This clonotype has more than one count but fewer than ten. The V call is TRBV7-8, the J call TRBJ2-5; no clear D gene. The V end lost 2 bases, the J end lost 5 bases, and 15 bases lay between the germline ends. From germline, CDR1 is SGHVS and CDR2 FQNEAQ. This CDR3 is 15 amino acids long. In DNA, the CDR3 is TGTGCCAGCAGCTTAAATGCAAGGATTCGGGAGACCCAGTACTTC. Translated: CASSLNARIRETQYF.

The rearrangement joins TRBV5-1 to TRBJ2-2; D not resolved. The CDR3 is made up of 11 amino acids. Germline-derived CDR1 and CDR2 are SGHRS and YFSETQ. V lost 6 bases, J lost 5 bases, and 5 bases lay in between. Here the CDR3 reads CASTKTGELFF. The CDR3 DNA sequence: TGCGCCAGCACTAAAACCGGGGAGCTGTTTTTT.

The rearrangement links TRBV20-1 to TRBJ2-2; D is ambiguous. Germline-derived CDR1 and CDR2 are DFQATT and SNEGSKA (reference sequence). The CDR3 contains 16 residues. Between the trimmed V and J ends, which lost 0 bases and 5 bases, there was a span of 16 bases. This chain's CDR3 is CSARDRGAKGTGELFF. The DNA of the CDR3 is TGCAGTGCTAGAGATCGAGGTGCCAAGGGAACCGGGGAGCTGTTTTTT.

This clonotype came up a few times. V usage is TRBV20-1 and J usage is TRBJ2-1; TRBD1 is a possible D gene (5 bases). From germline, CDR1 is DFQATT and CDR2 SNEGSKA (reference sequence). V was cut by 4 bases and J by 2 bases, with 12 bases left in between. CDR3 length: 14 residues. The CDR3 here is CSATRADTYNEQFF. For the CDR3, the DNA is TGCAGTGCTACCAGGGCAGACACCTACAATGAGCAGTTCTTC.

This chain links TRBV7-2 with TRBJ2-1; 9 positions match TRBD1. The CDR3 loop spans 18 amino acids. V lost 0 bases and J lost 5; bases outside the gene matches: 11. Germline V gene data show CDR1 as SGHTA and CDR2 as FQGNSA. The CDR3 nucleotides read TGTGCCAGCAGCTTAGCCGGGACAGGGAAAAATACCAACAATGAGCAGTTCTTC. Its protein product is CASSLAGTGKNTNNEQFF.

This chain links TRBV30 with TRBJ2-3; D call uncertain. The CDR3 length is 14 residues. Trimming stripped 2 bases from V and 5 bases from J, with 14 bases between. Germline V gene sequence: CDR1 GTSNPN, CDR2 SVGIG (reference sequence). CDR3 sequence: CAWSPPGGGDTQYF. For the CDR3, the DNA is TGTGCCTGGAGTCCCCCCGGTGGCGGAGATACGCAGTATTTT.

The chain has TRBV5-8 and TRBJ1-1; the D is unclear. Looked up from germline, CDR1 is SGHTS and CDR2 is YDEGEE. The ends were cut back, 1 base at V and 1 base at J, with 5 bases in the middle. There are 13 residues in the CDR3. The CDR3 DNA reads as TGTGCCAGCAGCTTGATCTGGAACACTGAAGCTTTCTTT. Protein product: CASSLIWNTEAFF.

The chain joins TRBV12-3 or TRBV12-4 to TRBJ1-6; no definite D call. This CDR3 is built from 14 residues. V was trimmed by 6 bases and J by 7 bases, leaving 13 bases between them. The CDR3 region has the DNA TGTGCCAGCAGCAAAGACATCGGCAATTCACCCCTCCACTTT. Its protein is CASSKDIGNSPLHF.

This clonotype was seen many times. The CDR3 region is CAISEGGLRDTQYF. CDR3 bases: TGTGCCATCTCCGAGGGGGGCTTACGCGATACGCAGTATTTT. The chain links TRBV24-1 to TRBJ2-3, with D possibly called TRBD1 or TRBD2 (6 bases each). Trimming removed 11 bases from V and 6 bases from J, with 20 bases in between. The CDR3 is 14 amino acids. Germline CDR1 reads KGHDR; CDR2 reads SFDVKD.

The chain combines TRBV7-9 with TRBJ2-3; D is perhaps TRBD2 (5 bases). The CDR3 is 14 residues long. Germline V gene sequence: CDR1 SEHNR, CDR2 FQNEAQ (reference sequence). V was pared by 5 bases and J by 5 bases, with 14 bases between. The CDR3 region has the DNA TGTGCCAGCAGCCCCGGGAATGAGGTAGATACGCAGTATTTT. Residues: CASSPGNEVDTQYF.

The J gene is TRBJ2-7, the V gene TRBV28, with a weak D call TRBD2 (6 bases). Per germline, CDR1 MDHEN and CDR2 SYDVKM. The CDR3 has 12 residues. V lost 5 bases to trimming and J lost 9 bases, with 14 bases between them. Here the CDR3 DNA reads TGTGCCAGCAGTCCCCGGACTAAGGCGCAGTACTTC. This translates into CASSPRTKAQYF.

This clonotype has only a few counts. The V call is TRBV19, the J call TRBJ2-3; no firm D call. In germline, CDR1 is LNHDA, CDR2 SQIVND (reference sequence). With 3 bases removed from V and 6 bases from J, the gap between germline ends came to 13 bases. The CDR3 sequence is 14 residues long. CDR3 DNA: TGTGCCAGTAGTATTGGTGCCGAGCTGGATACGCAGTATTTT. This gives the protein CASSIGAELDTQYF.

This chain connects TRBV12-3 or TRBV12-4 to TRBJ2-7; tentatively, D is TRBD1 (5 bases). The CDR3 has 13 residues. V was cut by 3 bases and J by 6 bases, with 12 bases left in between. DNA of the CDR3: TGTGCCAGCAGTTTTGGCAGGGATGGCGAGCAGTACTTC. Translation: CASSFGRDGEQYF.